The clone carrying this TCR beta chain occurred once. The data were obtained in a study of somatic mutations in cytotoxic T cells in rheumatoid arthritis. Trimming cost V 6 bases and J 2 bases; bases outside gene matches: 1. The CDR3 is made up of 13 amino acids. CDR1 and CDR2 from the germline V gene are MDHEN and SYDVKM. The assay was immunoSEQ multiplex PCR, and TCRdb's table has in-frame clones only and misses some. The profile shows some 27,000 clones, 70% to 85% of them singletons. The sequence derives from a woman aged 18-30 years in good health. The sequencing input was CD8+ T cells sorted from blood. V is TRBV28 and J is TRBJ1-5; 7 bases fit TRBD1. The CDR3 here is CASRGTGNQPQHF. DNA of the CDR3: TGTGCCAGCAGGGGGACAGGCAATCAGCCCCAGCATTTT.